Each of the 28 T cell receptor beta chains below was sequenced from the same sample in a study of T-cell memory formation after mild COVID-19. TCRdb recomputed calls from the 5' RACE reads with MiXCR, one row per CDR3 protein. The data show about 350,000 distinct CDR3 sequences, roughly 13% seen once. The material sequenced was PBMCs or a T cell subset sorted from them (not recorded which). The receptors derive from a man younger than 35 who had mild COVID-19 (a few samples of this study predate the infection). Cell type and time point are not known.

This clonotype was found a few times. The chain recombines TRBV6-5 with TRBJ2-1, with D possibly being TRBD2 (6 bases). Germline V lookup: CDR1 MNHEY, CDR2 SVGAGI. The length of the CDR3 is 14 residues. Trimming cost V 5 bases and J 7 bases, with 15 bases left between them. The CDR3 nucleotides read TGTGCCAGCAGTGCCTTGGGAGGAGGGAATGAGCAGTTCTTC. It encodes CASSALGGGNEQFF.

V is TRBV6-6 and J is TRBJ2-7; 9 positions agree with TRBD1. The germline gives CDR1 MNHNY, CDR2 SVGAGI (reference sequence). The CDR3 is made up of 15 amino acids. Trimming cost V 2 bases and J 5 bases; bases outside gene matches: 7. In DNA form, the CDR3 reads TGTGCCAGCAGTTACATACAGGGGGCCATCGACGAGCAGTACTTC. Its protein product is CASSYIQGAIDEQYF.

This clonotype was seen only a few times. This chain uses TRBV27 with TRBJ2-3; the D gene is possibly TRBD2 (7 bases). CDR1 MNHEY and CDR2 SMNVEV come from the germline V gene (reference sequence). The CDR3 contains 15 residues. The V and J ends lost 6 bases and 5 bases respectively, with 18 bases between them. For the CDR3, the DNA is TGTGCCAGCAGCCATAAAGGCGGGGGCATAGATACGCAGTATTTT. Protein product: CASSHKGGGIDTQYF.

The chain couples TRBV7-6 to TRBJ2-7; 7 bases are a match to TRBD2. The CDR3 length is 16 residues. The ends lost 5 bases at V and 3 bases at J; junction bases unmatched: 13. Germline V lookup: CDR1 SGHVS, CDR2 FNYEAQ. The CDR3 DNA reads TGTGCCAGCAGCCCCTCGCGGGGGAGTGACAACTACGAGCAGTACTTC. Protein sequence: CASSPSRGSDNYEQYF.

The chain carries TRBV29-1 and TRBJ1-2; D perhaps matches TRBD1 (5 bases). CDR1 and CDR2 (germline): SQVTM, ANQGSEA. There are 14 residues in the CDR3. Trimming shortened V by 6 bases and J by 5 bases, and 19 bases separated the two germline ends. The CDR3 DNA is TGCAGCGTCGTAAGGGGCAGATACTCGTATGGCTACACCTTC. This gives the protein CSVVRGRYSYGYTF.

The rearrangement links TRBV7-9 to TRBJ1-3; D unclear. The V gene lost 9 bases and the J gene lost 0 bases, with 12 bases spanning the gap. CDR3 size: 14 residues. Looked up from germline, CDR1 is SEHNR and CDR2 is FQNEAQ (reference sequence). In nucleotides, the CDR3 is TGTGCCAGAGGGTCGCTCGACTCTGGAAACACCATATATTTT. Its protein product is CARGSLDSGNTIYF.

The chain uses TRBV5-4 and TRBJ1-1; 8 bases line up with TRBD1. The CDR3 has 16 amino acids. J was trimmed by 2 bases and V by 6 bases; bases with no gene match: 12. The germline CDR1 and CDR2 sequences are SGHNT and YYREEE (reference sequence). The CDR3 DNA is TGTGCCAGCACCCCAGGACAGGGAAGAACTAACACTGAAGCTTTCTTT. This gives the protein CASTPGQGRTNTEAFF.

The DNA of the CDR3 is TGTGCCAGCAGCGTAAGTAACAGGGAGAATGAGCAGTTCTTC. This gives the protein CASSVSNRENEQFF. The chain joins TRBV9 to TRBJ2-1; D may be TRBD1 (6 bases). The CDR3 spans 14 residues. Germline loops: CDR1 SGDLS, CDR2 YYNGEE. The V and J ends lost 1 base and 7 bases respectively, with 12 bases between them.

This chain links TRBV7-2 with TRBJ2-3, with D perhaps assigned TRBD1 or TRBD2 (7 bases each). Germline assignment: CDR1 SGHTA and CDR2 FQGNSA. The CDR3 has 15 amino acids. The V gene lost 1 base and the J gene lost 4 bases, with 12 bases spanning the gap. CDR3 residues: CASSLGGGGPDTQYF. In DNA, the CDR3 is TGTGCCAGCAGCTTAGGGGGAGGGGGCCCAGATACGCAGTATTTT.

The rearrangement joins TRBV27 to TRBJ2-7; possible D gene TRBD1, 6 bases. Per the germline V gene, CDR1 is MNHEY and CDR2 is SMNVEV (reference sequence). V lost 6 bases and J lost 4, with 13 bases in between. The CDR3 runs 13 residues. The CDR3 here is CASRAARGYEQYV. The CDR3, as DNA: TGTGCCAGCAGGGCGGCCAGGGGTTACGAGCAGTACGTC.

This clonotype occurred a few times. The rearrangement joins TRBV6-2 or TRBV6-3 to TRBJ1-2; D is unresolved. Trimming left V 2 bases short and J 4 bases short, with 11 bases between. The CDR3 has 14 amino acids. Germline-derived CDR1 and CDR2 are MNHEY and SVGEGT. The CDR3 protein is CASSYEGRSYGYTF. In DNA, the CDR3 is TGTGCCAGCAGTTACGAGGGCAGAAGCTATGGCTACACCTTC.

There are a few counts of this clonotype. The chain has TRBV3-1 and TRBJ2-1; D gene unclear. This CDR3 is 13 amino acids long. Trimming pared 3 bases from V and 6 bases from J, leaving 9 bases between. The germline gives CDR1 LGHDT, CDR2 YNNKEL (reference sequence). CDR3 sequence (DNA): TGTGCCAGCAGCCAGGGGTCGGTCAATGAGCAGTTCTTC. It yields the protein CASSQGSVNEQFF.

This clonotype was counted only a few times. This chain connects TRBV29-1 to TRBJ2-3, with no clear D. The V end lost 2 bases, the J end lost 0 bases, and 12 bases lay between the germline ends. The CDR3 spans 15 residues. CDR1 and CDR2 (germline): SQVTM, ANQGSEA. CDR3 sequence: CSVETDPTSTDTQYF. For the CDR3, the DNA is TGCAGCGTTGAAACAGATCCAACTAGCACAGATACGCAGTATTTT.

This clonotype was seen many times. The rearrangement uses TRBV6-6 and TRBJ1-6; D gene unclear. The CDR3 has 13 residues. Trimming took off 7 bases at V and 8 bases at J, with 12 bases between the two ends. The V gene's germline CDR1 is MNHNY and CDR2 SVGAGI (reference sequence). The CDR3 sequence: CASKMDSDSPLHF. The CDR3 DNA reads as TGTGCCAGCAAGATGGACTCCGATTCACCCCTCCACTTT.

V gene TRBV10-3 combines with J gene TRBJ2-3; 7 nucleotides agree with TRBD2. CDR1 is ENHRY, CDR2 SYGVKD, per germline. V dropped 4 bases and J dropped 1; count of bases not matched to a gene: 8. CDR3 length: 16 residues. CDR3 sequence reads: CAISGVAGPRTDTQYF. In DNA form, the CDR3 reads TGTGCCATCAGTGGTGTAGCGGGCCCCCGCACAGATACGCAGTATTTT.

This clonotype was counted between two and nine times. CDR3 in DNA: TGCAGTGCTTTCAGGGATCCGAACACTGAAGCTTTCTTT. This sequence encodes CSAFRDPNTEAFF. The V gene is TRBV20-1, the J gene TRBJ1-1; a weak D match, TRBD1 (5 bases). Germline V gene data show CDR1 as DFQATT and CDR2 as SNEGSKA (reference sequence). This CDR3 is 13 amino acids long. Trimming shortened V by 5 bases and J by 1 base, and 11 bases separated the two germline ends.

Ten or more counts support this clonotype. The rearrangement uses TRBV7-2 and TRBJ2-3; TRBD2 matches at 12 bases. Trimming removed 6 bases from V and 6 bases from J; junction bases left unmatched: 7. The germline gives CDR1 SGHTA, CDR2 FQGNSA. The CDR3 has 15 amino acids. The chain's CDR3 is CASSSPSGGEDTQYF. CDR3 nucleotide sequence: TGTGCCAGCAGTTCCCCTAGCGGGGGGGAGGATACGCAGTATTTT.

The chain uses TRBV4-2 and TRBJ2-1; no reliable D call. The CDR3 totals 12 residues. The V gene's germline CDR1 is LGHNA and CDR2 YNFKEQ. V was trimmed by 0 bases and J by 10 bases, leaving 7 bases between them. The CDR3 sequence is CASSQDRQEQFF. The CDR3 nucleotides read TGTGCCAGCAGCCAAGATCGGCAAGAGCAGTTCTTC.

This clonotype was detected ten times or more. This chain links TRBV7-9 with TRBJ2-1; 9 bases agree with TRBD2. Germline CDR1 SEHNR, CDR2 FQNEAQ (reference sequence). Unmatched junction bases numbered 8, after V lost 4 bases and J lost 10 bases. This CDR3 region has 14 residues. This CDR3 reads CASSSGGGAREQFF. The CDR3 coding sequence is TGTGCCAGCAGCTCCGGCGGGGGGGCCAGAGAGCAGTTCTTC.

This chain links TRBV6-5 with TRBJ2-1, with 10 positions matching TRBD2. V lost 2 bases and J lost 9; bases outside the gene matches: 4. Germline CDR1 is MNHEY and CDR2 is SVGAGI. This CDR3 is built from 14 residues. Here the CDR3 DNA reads TGTGCCAGCAGTTACAAGCGGGGGGGCCCTGAGCAGTTCTTC. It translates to CASSYKRGGPEQFF.

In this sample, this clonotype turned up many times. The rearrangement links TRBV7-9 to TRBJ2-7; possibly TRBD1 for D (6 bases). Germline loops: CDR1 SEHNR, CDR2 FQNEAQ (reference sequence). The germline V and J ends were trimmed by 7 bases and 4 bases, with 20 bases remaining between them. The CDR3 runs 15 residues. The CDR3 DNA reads TGTGCCAGCACCCCGTTACGGATAGGGGGTTACGAGCAGTACTTC. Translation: CASTPLRIGGYEQYF. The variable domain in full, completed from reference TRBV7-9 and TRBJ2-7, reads DTGVSQNPRHKITKRGQNVTFRCDPISEHNRLYWYRQTLGQGPEFLTYFQNEAQLEKSRLLSDRFSAERPKGSFSTLEIQRTEQGDSAMYLCASTPLRIGGYEQYFGPGTRLTVT.

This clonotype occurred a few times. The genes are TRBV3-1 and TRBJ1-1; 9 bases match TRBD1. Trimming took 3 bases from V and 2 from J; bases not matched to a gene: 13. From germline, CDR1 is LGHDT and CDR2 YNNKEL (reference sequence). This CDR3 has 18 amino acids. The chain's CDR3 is CASSQAIEGQGYNTEAFF. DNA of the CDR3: TGTGCCAGCAGCCAGGCCATTGAGGGACAGGGATATAACACTGAAGCTTTCTTT.

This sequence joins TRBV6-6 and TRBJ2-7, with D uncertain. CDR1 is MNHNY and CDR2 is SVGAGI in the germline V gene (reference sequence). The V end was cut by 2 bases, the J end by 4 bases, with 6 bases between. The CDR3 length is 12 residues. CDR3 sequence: CASSYQYYEQYF. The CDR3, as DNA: TGTGCCAGCAGTTACCAGTATTACGAGCAGTACTTC.

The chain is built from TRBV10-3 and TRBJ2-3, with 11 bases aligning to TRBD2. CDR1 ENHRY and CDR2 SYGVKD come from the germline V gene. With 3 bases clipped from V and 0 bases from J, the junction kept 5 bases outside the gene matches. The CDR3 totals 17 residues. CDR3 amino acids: CAISDDSGGASTDTQYF. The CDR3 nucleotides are TGTGCCATCAGTGATGATAGCGGGGGGGCGAGCACAGATACGCAGTATTTT.

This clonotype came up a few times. In DNA, the CDR3 is TGTGCCAGCTCAGGATACAGAGGGGCGAACACTGAAGCTTTCTTT. It is translated as CASSGYRGANTEAFF. The chain employs TRBV18 and TRBJ1-1, with a weak D call TRBD1 (5 bases). V lost 5 bases to trimming and J lost 1 base, with 14 bases between them. Germline CDR1 is KGHSH and CDR2 is LQKENI. This CDR3 has 15 amino acids.

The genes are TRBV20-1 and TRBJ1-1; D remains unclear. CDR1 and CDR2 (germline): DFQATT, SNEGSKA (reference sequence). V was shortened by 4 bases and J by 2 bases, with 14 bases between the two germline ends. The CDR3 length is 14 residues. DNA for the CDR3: TGCAGTGCTAATTTGAGCAGCTTCAACACTGAAGCTTTCTTT. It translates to CSANLSSFNTEAFF.

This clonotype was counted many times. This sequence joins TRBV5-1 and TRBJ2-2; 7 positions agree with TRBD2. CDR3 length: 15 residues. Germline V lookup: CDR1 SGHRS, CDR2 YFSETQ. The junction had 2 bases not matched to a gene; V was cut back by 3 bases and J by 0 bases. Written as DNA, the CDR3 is TGCGCCAGCAGCTACGGACTAGCGAACACCGGGGAGCTGTTTTTT. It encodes CASSYGLANTGELFF.

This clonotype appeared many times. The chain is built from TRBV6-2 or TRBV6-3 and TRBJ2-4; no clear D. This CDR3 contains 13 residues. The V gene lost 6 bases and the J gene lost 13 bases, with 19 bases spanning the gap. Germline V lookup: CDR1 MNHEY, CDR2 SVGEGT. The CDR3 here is CASSPSEPAYQYF. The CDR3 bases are TGTGCCAGCAGCCCCTCGGAGCCGGCTTACCAGTACTTC.